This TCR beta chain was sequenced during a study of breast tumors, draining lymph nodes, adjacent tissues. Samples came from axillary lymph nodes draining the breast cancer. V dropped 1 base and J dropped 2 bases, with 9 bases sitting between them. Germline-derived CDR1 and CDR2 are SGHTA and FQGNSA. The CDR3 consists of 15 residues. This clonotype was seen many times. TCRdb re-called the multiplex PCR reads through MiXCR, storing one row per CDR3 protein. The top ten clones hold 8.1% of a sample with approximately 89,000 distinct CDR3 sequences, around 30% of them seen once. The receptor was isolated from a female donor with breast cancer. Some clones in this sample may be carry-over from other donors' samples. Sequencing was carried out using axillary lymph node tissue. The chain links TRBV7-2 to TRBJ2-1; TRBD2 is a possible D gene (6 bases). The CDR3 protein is CASSLEAGPYNEQFF. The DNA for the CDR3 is TGTGCCAGCAGCTTAGAGGCGGGGCCCTACAATGAGCAGTTCTTC.